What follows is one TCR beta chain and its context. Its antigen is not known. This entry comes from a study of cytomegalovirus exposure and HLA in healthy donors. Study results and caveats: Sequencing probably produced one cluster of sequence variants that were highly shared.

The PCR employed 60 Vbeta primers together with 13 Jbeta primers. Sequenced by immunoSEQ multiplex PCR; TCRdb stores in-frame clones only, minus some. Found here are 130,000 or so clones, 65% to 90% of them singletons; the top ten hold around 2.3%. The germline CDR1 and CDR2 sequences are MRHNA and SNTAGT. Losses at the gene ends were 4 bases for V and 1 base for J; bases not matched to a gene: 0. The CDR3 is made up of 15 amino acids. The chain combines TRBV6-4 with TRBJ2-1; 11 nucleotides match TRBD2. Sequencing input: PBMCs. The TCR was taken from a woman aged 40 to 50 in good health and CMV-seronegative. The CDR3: CASSASGGSYNEQFF. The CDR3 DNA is TGTGCCAGCAGTGCTAGCGGGGGGTCCTACAATGAGCAGTTCTTC.